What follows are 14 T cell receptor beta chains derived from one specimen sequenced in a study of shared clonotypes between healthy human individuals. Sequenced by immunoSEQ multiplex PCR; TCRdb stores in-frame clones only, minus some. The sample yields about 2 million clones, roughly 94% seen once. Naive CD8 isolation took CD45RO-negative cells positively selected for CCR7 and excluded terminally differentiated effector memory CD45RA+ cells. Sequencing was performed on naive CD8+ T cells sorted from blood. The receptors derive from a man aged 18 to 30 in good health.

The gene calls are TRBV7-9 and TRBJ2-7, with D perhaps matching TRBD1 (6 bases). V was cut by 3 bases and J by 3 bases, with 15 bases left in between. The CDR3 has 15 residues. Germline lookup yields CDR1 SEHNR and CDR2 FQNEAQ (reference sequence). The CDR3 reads CASSFGSGAFYEQYF. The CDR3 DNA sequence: TGTGCCAGCAGCTTCGGGTCAGGGGCCTTCTACGAGCAGTACTTC.

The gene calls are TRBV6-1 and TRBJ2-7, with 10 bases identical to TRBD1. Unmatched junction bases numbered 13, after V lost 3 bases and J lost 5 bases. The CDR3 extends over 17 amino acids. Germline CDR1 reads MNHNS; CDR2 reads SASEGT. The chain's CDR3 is CASSDEGRGQGQNEQYF. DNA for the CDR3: TGTGCCAGCAGTGACGAGGGTAGGGGACAGGGGCAAAACGAGCAGTACTTC.

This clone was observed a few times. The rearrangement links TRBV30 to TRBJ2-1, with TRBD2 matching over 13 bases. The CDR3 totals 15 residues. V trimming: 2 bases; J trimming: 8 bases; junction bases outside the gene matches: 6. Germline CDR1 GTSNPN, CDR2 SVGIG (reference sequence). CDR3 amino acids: CAWSLTSGRIDEQFF. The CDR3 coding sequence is TGTGCCTGGAGTTTGACTAGCGGGAGGATAGATGAGCAGTTCTTC.

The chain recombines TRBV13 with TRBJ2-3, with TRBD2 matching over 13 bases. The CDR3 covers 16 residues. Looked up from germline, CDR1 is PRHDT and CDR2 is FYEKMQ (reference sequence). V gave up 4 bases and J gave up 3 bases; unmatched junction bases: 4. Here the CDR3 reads CASSSALAGGTDTQYF. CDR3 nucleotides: TGTGCCAGCAGCTCCGCACTAGCGGGGGGGACAGATACGCAGTATTTT. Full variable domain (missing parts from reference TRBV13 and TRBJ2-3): AAGVIQSPRHLIKEKRETATLKCYPIPRHDTVYWYQQGPGQDPQFLISFYEKMQSDKGSIPDRFSAQQFSDYHSELNMSSLELGDSALYFCASSSALAGGTDTQYFGPGTRLTVL.

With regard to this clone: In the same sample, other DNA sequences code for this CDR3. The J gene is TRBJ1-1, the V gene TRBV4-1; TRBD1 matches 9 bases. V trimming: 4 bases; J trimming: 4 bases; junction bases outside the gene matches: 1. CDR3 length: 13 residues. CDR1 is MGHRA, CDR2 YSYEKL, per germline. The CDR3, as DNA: TGCGCCAGCAGCCCGGACAGGGGCACTGAAGCTTTCTTT. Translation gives CASSPDRGTEAFF.

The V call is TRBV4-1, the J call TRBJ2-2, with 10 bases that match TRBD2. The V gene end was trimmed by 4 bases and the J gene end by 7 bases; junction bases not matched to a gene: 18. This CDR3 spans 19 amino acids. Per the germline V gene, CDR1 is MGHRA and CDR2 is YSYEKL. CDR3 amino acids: CASSPVGTAGGPRSGELFF. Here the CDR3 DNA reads TGCGCCAGCAGCCCCGTGGGAACAGCGGGGGGGCCTCGGAGCGGGGAGCTGTTTTTT.

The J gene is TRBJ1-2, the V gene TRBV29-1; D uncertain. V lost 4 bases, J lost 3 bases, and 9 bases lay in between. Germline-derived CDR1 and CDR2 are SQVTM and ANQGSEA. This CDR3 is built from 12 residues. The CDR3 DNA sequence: TGCAGCGTTGGACCCGTTGACTATGGCTACACCTTC. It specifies CSVGPVDYGYTF.

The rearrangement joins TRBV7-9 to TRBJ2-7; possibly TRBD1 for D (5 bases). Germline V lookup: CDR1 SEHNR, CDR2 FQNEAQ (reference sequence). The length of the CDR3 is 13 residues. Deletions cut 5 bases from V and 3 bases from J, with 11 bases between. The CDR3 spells CASSPQGLYEQYF. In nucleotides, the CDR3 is TGTGCCAGCAGCCCCCAGGGCCTCTACGAGCAGTACTTC.

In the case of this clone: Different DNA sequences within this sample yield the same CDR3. CDR3 residues: CASSLEQSSGNTIYF. The CDR3 bases are TGCGCCAGCAGCTTGGAACAGTCTTCTGGAAACACCATATATTTT. V gene TRBV5-1 combines with J gene TRBJ1-3; no firm D call. V was cut by 0 bases and J by 1 base, with 8 bases left in between. The length of the CDR3 is 15 residues. Per germline, CDR1 SGHRS and CDR2 YFSETQ.

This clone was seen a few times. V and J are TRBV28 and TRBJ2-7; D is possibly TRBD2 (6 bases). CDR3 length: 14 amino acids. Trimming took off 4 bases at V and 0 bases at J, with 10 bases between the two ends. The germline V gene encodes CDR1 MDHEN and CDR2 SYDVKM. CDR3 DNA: TGTGCCAGCAGTTGGGCCGGGAGCTCCTACGAGCAGTACTTC. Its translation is CASSWAGSSYEQYF.

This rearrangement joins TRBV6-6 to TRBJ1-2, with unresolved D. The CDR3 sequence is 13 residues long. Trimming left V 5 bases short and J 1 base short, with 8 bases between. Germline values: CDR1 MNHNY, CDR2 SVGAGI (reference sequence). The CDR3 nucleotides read TGTGCCAGCAGTGATGACTTTAACTATGGCTACACCTTC. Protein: CASSDDFNYGYTF.

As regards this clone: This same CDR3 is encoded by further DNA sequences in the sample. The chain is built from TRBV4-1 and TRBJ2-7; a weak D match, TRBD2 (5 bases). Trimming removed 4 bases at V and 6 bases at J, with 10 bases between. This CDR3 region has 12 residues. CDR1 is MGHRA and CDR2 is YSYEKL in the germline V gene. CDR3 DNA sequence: TGCGCCAGCAGCCCCCCACGGGGCGAGCAGTACTTC. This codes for CASSPPRGEQYF.

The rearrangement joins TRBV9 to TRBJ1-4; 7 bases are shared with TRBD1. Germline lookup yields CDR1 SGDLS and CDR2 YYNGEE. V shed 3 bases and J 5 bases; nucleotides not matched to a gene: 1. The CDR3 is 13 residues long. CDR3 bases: TGTGCCAGCAGCGCGACAGGGAATGAAAAACTGTTTTTT. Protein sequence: CASSATGNEKLFF.

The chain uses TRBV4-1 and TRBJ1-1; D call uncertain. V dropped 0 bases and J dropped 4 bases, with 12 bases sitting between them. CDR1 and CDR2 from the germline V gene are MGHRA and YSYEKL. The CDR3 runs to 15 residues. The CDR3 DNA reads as TGCGCCAGCAGCCAAGAGGAGATGGGGAGCACTGAAGCTTTCTTT. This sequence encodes CASSQEEMGSTEAFF.